This is a list of T cell receptor beta chains from one sample in a study of human T cells and chemical hapten exposure. TCRdb re-called the RACE reads through MiXCR, storing one row per CDR3 protein. Altogether 350,000 or so distinct CDR3 sequences are present, under 9% being singletons, with the ten largest covering around 8.2%. Material: whole blood, obtained in connection with sensitization to the hapten diphenylcyclopropenone (DPC). These receptors were taken from a woman aged 18-35 years with alopecia areata. Some clones in this sample may be carry-over from other donors' samples. CDR3s include the opening cysteine and the closing phenylalanine or tryptophan. The D gene is left open where the match is weak. Some rows have no size entry. The others give once, few or many, or a class for an expanded clone.

V gene	clone size	J gene	D gene	CDR3 protein	CDR3 DNA
TRBV7-9	.	TRBJ1-6	TRBD1	CASSLESGDSSPLHF	TGTGCCAGCAGCTTAGAGTCAGGGGACAGTTCACCCCTCCACTTT
TRBV18	.	TRBJ2-1	.	CASSPGRDNEQFF	TGTGCCAGCTCACCGGGACGGGACAATGAGCAGTTCTTC
TRBV27	many	TRBJ1-6	.	CPYGRIFNSPLHF	TGTCCCTATGGTAGGATCTTTAATTCACCCCTCCACTTT
TRBV7-3	few	TRBJ2-1	.	CASSLMEPYNEQFF	TGTGCCAGCAGCTTAATGGAACCTTACAATGAGCAGTTCTTC
TRBV6-6	.	TRBJ1-3	.	CASRGGLSGNTIYF	TGTGCCAGCCGAGGGGGGCTCTCTGGAAACACCATATATTTT
TRBV4-2	many	TRBJ2-2	.	CASSQRGPTGELFF	TGTGCCAGCAGCCAACGGGGGCCCACCGGGGAGCTGTTTTTT
TRBV6-5	.	TRBJ2-7	.	CASSPGLNSYEQYF	TGTGCCAGCAGCCCCGGACTGAACTCCTACGAGCAGTACTTC
TRBV6-6	few	TRBJ1-1	.	CASSYRGGEAFF	TGTGCCAGCAGTTATCGCGGAGGGGAAGCTTTCTTT
TRBV6-6	few	TRBJ1-6	.	CASSYRSGGLGSPLHF	TGTGCCAGCAGTTACCGGTCAGGAGGTCTGGGTTCACCCCTCCACTTT
TRBV6-2/TRBV6-3	.	TRBJ1-1	TRBD1	CASSNRDSAVSRTEAFF	TGTGCCAGCAGTAACCGGGACAGCGCCGTATCGCGCACTGAAGCTTTCTTT
TRBV7-2	few	TRBJ2-1	.	CASSSPLGYNEQFF	TGTGCCAGCAGCTCGCCCCTCGGATACAATGAGCAGTTCTTC
TRBV6-2/TRBV6-3	few	TRBJ2-7	TRBD2	CASSSGGSPYEQYF	TGTGCCAGCAGTAGCGGGGGATCGCCCTACGAGCAGTACTTC
TRBV20-1	.	TRBJ2-3	TRBD2	CSATSGGPYDTQYF	TGCAGTGCTACTAGCGGGGGCCCATACGATACGCAGTATTTT
TRBV11-2	many	TRBJ2-2	.	CASSLEVYLSLDTGELFF	TGTGCCAGCAGCTTAGAGGTCTACCTATCCTTAGACACCGGGGAGCTGTTTTTT
TRBV11-1	few	TRBJ2-5	.	CASSPGGSQETQYF	TGTGCCAGCAGCCCCGGTGGGAGCCAAGAGACCCAGTACTTC
TRBV7-9	few	TRBJ2-4	TRBD1	CASSLSRTGHKYF	TGTGCCAGCAGCTTAAGCCGGACAGGGCATAAGTACTTC
TRBV2	few	TRBJ1-2	.	CASSARLTGIYGYTF	TGTGCCAGCAGTGCGAGGCTTACCGGCATCTATGGCTACACCTTC
TRBV2	.	TRBJ1-4	TRBD1	CASRQGAGNEKLFF	TGTGCCAGCAGGCAGGGGGCTGGTAATGAAAAACTGTTTTTT
TRBV20-1	few	TRBJ1-5	TRBD1	CSARRTGAGSLYSNQPQHF	TGCAGTGCTAGACGGACAGGGGCTGGCTCCCTCTATAGCAATCAGCCCCAGCATTTT
TRBV9	few	TRBJ2-3	TRBD2	CASSVASSGATDTQYF	TGTGCCAGCAGCGTAGCGTCTAGCGGGGCCACAGATACGCAGTATTTT
TRBV29-1	.	TRBJ1-2	.	CSTPRDTHDGYTF	TGCAGCACACCCCGGGACACTCACGATGGCTACACCTTC
TRBV27	.	TRBJ2-3	TRBD2	CASSLRLAGGETDTQYF	TGTGCCAGCAGTTTGAGACTAGCGGGGGGGGAAACAGATACGCAGTATTTT
TRBV11-2	many	TRBJ2-4	TRBD1	CASSSRTGLGNIQYF	TGTGCCAGCAGCTCCCGGACAGGGTTAGGAAACATTCAGTACTTC
TRBV28	.	TRBJ1-5	.	CASSLDVEGDQPQHF	TGTGCCAGCAGTTTAGATGTAGAAGGAGATCAGCCCCAGCATTTT
TRBV5-1	.	TRBJ1-3	.	CASSPGGGSSGNTIYF	TGCGCCAGCAGCCCGGGAGGAGGGTCCTCTGGAAACACCATATATTTT
TRBV18	.	TRBJ2-6	.	CASSPPSGTGANVLTF	TGTGCCAGCTCACCGCCGTCGGGGACTGGGGCCAACGTCCTGACTTTC
TRBV10-3	few	TRBJ2-6	.	CAISDPGQRTPSGANVLTF	TGTGCCATCAGTGACCCTGGACAGCGCACACCGTCTGGGGCCAACGTCCTGACTTTC
TRBV6-1	few	TRBJ1-1	.	CAIGRLRGGKNTEAFF	TGTGCCATCGGGAGACTACGCGGGGGTAAGAACACTGAAGCTTTCTTT
TRBV28	many	TRBJ2-5	.	CASSLFWTQETQYF	TGTGCCAGCAGTTTATTCTGGACCCAAGAGACCCAGTACTTC
TRBV7-2	few	TRBJ2-3	.	CASSLGVAPYTDTQYF	TGTGCCAGCAGCTTAGGGGTAGCGCCCTACACAGATACGCAGTATTTT
TRBV25-1	.	TRBJ2-7	TRBD2	CASTPSGGAQSSYEQYF	TGTGCCAGCACTCCTAGCGGGGGGGCGCAAAGCTCCTACGAGCAGTACTTC
TRBV4-1	few	TRBJ2-3	TRBD2	CASSQDALADGIDTQYF	TGCGCCAGCAGCCAAGATGCACTAGCGGACGGTATAGATACGCAGTATTTT
TRBV3-1	.	TRBJ2-4	.	CASSPAEGGDRAKNIQYF	TGTGCCAGCAGCCCAGCTGAGGGGGGGGACCGAGCCAAAAACATTCAGTACTTC
TRBV7-2	.	TRBJ1-4	.	CASSLEALGTFGKLFF	TGTGCCAGCAGCTTAGAGGCGCTGGGGACCTTCGGAAAACTGTTTTTT
TRBV10-2	few	TRBJ2-3	TRBD2	CASSESGGSQYF	TGCGCCAGCAGTGAGTCCGGGGGGTCCCAGTATTTT
TRBV9	many	TRBJ2-3	TRBD1	CASSLRTGRDTQYF	TGTGCCAGCAGCCTCCGGACAGGGAGGGATACGCAGTATTTT
TRBV5-1	few	TRBJ2-2	TRBD1	CASSPGMGQGTAGELFF	TGCGCCAGCAGCCCTGGGATGGGACAGGGGACCGCCGGGGAGCTGTTTTTT
TRBV5-1	many	TRBJ1-1	TRBD1	CASSLPQGADTEAFF	TGCGCCAGCAGCCTCCCACAGGGGGCGGACACTGAAGCTTTCTTT
TRBV6-1	few	TRBJ2-1	TRBD2	CASKISGGRDEQFF	TGTGCCAGCAAAATTAGCGGGGGGAGAGATGAGCAGTTCTTC
TRBV5-4	.	TRBJ2-2	.	CASSLAGGGGNTGELFF	TGTGCCAGCAGCCTTGCCGGAGGAGGAGGGAACACCGGGGAGCTGTTTTTT
TRBV6-2/TRBV6-3	many	TRBJ2-5	.	CASSPVRGSIETQYF	TGTGCCAGCAGTCCCGTTCGGGGTTCCATTGAGACCCAGTACTTC
TRBV24-1	few	TRBJ2-1	.	CATSDSYEQFF	TGTGCCACCAGTGATTCGTATGAGCAGTTCTTC
TRBV29-1	.	TRBJ1-1	.	CSARRGEEAFF	TGCAGCGCGCGAAGGGGAGAGGAAGCTTTCTTT
TRBV29-1	few	TRBJ2-5	.	CSVRGAGSSETQYF	TGCAGCGTTCGCGGGGCGGGGAGTTCGGAGACCCAGTACTTC
TRBV29-1	few	TRBJ1-5	TRBD1	CSVFTGAQPQHF	TGCAGCGTTTTCACAGGGGCTCAGCCCCAGCATTTT
TRBV10-3	.	TRBJ2-3	TRBD2	CAISEGLAGGDTQYF	TGTGCCATCAGTGAAGGGCTAGCGGGGGGAGATACGCAGTATTTT
TRBV7-3	.	TRBJ1-1	.	CASSPVLGSNTEAFF	TGTGCCAGCAGCCCCGTTCTAGGCAGTAACACTGAAGCTTTCTTT
TRBV6-6	few	TRBJ1-5	.	CASMGIGQNNQPQHF	TGTGCCAGCATGGGGATTGGACAGAACAATCAGCCCCAGCATTTT
TRBV6-2/TRBV6-3	.	TRBJ1-5	.	CASSPGAHQPQHF	TGTGCCAGCAGCCCAGGGGCCCATCAGCCCCAGCATTTT
TRBV6-2/TRBV6-3	few	TRBJ1-5	TRBD1	CASISDRAHNQPQHF	TGTGCCAGCATTTCTGACAGGGCCCACAATCAGCCCCAGCATTTT
TRBV5-1	many	TRBJ2-1	.	CASSPRGETDEQFF	TGCGCCAGCAGCCCGAGAGGGGAAACCGATGAGCAGTTCTTC
TRBV10-3	few	TRBJ2-7	.	CAISESRDDEQYF	TGTGCCATCAGTGAGTCGAGGGACGACGAGCAGTACTTC